This TCR beta chain appears in the sequencing data of a study of PD-L1 blockade in urothelial cancer. For the study at large: Analyses were performed on blood at 3 weeks after treatment start (the second dose) and at 6 weeks. The median T cell count in blood samples was 140,000 to 150,000.

Study-level findings and limits: A below-median TCR clonality in blood before treatment predicted better survival.

Method: immunoSEQ multiplex PCR; TCRdb's copy keeps in-frame clones and lacks some. The repertoire includes about 38,000 clones, around four fifths of them detected once, and roughly a sixth sits in the top ten. The CDR3 is 16 amino acids. The germline V gene has CDR1 SGHRS and CDR2 YFSETQ. The germline V and J ends were trimmed by 4 bases and 2 bases, with 19 bases remaining between them. Points on this clone: What it binds is not known.

Sample numbers ranged from 1 to 8 per patient, encompassing pretreatment and on-treatment collections. V and J are TRBV5-1 and TRBJ2-7; TRBD1 is a possible D gene (5 bases). This clonotype originated in a man in his sixties with urothelial cancer. The sample here was PBMCs, taken around atezolizumab (anti-PD-L1) treatment. The CDR3 spells CASSRISPGQAYEQYF. The CDR3 coding sequence is TGCGCCAGCAGCCGGATAAGCCCTGGACAAGCCTACGAGCAGTACTTC.